These 7 T cell receptor beta chains were sequenced from one sample in a study of brain T cells in children with intractable seizures. Profiled with immunoSEQ multiplex PCR; TCRdb holds only in-frame clones, not every one. The table has roughly 8,700 clones, less than 80% seen once. Sequencing was limited to surgery cases with top T cell transcript signatures in brain tissue. The specimen was resected brain tissue, collected at surgery. All receptors derive from a girl between 2 and 10 years old with tuberous sclerosis and intractable seizures.

The V and J genes are TRBV3-1 (or the pseudogene TRBV3-2) and TRBJ2-4; the D gene is possibly TRBD1 (5 bases). Germline V gene lookup returns CDR1 LGHDT and CDR2 YNNKEL (reference sequence). The ends were cut back, 1 base at V and 2 bases at J, with 9 bases in the middle. The CDR3 totals 15 residues. CDR3 protein: CASSQARTTKNIQYF. The CDR3 coding sequence is TGTGCCAGCAGCCAAGCGCGGACAACCAAAAACATTCAGTACTTC.

This clone is deemed medium-sized. In DNA, the CDR3 is TGTGCCAGCAGTTACCAGGGGCATCAGCCCCAGCATTTT. Amino acid sequence: CASSYQGHQPQHF. The rearrangement joins TRBV6-2 or TRBV6-3 to TRBJ1-5; possible D gene TRBD1, 6 bases. Trimming took off 2 bases at V and 5 bases at J, with 7 bases between the two ends. CDR3 length equals 13 residues. The germline V gene encodes CDR1 MNHEY and CDR2 SVGEGT.

This chain uses TRBV6-2 or TRBV6-3 with TRBJ1-1, with D uncertain. This CDR3 comprises 14 residues. Trimming shortened V by 4 bases and J by 7 bases, and 16 bases separated the two germline ends. Germline CDR1 is MNHEY and CDR2 is SVGEGT. CDR3 sequence reads: CASSSPTGVLEAFF. For the CDR3, the DNA is TGTGCCAGCAGTTCCCCGACGGGCGTCCTTGAAGCTTTCTTT.

This chain connects TRBV19 to TRBJ2-2; 8 bases match TRBD2. The trim removed 1 base at V and 1 base at J, leaving 11 bases unmatched. The germline V gene has CDR1 LNHDA and CDR2 SQIVND (reference sequence). The CDR3 loop spans 19 amino acids. In nucleotides, the CDR3 is TGTGCCAGTAGTATAGTGGGACTAGGGGCGAGGGGGAACACCGGGGAGCTGTTTTTT. Protein: CASSIVGLGARGNTGELFF.

In DNA, the CDR3 is TGTGCCAGCAGCTTATCCAGCAATCAGCCCCAGCATTTT. It encodes CASSLSSNQPQHF. This chain connects TRBV11-2 to TRBJ1-5; unclear D gene. Germline assignment: CDR1 SGHAT and CDR2 FQNNGV. The CDR3 has 13 amino acids. Trimming cost V 2 bases and J 1 base, with 3 bases left between them.

The V call is TRBV30, the J call TRBJ2-2; 7 positions agree with TRBD1. V was clipped by 2 bases and J by 6 bases; unmatched bases: 12. This CDR3 is built from 16 residues. From germline, CDR1 is GTSNPN and CDR2 SVGIG (reference sequence). The DNA for the CDR3 is TGTGCCTGGAGTCGATTTTTCGACAGGGAGCCCGGGGAGCTGTTTTTT. Translating it yields CAWSRFFDREPGELFF.

The chain has TRBV30 and TRBJ1-1; D is perhaps TRBD1 (5 bases). There are 13 residues in the CDR3. The germline CDR1 and CDR2 sequences are GTSNPN and SVGIG (reference sequence). Trimming took 2 bases from V and 1 from J, leaving 8 bases between them. The CDR3 nucleotides are TGTGCCTGGAGTCGGGGACGGAACACTGAAGCTTTCTTT. This translates into CAWSRGRNTEAFF.